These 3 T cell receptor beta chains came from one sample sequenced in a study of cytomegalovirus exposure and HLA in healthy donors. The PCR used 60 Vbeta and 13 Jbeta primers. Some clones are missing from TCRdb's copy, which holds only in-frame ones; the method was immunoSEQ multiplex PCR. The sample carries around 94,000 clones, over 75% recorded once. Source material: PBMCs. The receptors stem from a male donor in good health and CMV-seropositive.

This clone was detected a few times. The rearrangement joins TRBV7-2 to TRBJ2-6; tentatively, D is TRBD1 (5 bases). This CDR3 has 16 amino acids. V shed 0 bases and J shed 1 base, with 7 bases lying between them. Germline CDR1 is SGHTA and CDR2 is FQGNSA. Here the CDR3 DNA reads TGTGCCAGCAGCTTAGCCCCAGGGTCTGGGGCCAACGTCCTGACTTTC. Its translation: CASSLAPGSGANVLTF.

The DNA for the CDR3 is TGTGCCAGCAGTCGCTTGGACAGCTCAAATGAAAAACTGTTTTTT. Its protein product is CASSRLDSSNEKLFF. The chain links TRBV27 to TRBJ1-4; a possible D gene is TRBD1 (6 bases). CDR3 length: 15 residues. V lost 5 bases and J 5 bases, leaving 15 bases between the germline ends. The germline CDR1 and CDR2 sequences are MNHEY and SMNVEV (reference sequence).

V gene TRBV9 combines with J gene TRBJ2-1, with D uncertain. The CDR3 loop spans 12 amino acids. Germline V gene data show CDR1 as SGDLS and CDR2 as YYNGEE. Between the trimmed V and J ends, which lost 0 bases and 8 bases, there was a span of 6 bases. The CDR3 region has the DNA TGTGCCAGCAGCGTAGCCGGAGATGAGCAGTTCTTC. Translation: CASSVAGDEQFF.